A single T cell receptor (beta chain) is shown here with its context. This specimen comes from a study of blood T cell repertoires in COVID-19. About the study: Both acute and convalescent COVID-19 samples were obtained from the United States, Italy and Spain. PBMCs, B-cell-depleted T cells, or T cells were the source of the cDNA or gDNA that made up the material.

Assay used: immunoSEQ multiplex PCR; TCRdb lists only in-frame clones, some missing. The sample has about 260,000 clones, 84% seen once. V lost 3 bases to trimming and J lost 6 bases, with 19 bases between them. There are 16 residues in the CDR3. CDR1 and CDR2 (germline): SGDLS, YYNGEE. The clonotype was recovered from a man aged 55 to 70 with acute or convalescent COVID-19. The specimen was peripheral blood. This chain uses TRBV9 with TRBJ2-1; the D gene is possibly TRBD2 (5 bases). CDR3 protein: CASSAGGSRTLNEQFF. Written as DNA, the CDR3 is TGTGCCAGCAGCGCTGGAGGTTCTAGGACCCTCAATGAGCAGTTCTTC.